This TCR beta chain was captured by sequencing in a study of technical replicates of blood from a few donors. The method was immunoSEQ multiplex PCR; TCRdb's version includes in-frame clones alone and lacks a portion of them. This table holds around 15,000 clones, around 87% found once. The germline gives CDR1 SGHRS, CDR2 YFSETQ. CDR3 length: 13 residues. V shed 1 base and J shed 4 bases, with 7 bases lying between them. Material for sequencing was PBMCs. This rearrangement joins TRBV5-1 to TRBJ2-3; D is unclear. The origin of this receptor is a human donor in good health. The CDR3 is CASSLSLADTQYF. In DNA form, the CDR3 reads TGCGCCAGCAGCTTGTCGTTAGCAGATACGCAGTATTTT.